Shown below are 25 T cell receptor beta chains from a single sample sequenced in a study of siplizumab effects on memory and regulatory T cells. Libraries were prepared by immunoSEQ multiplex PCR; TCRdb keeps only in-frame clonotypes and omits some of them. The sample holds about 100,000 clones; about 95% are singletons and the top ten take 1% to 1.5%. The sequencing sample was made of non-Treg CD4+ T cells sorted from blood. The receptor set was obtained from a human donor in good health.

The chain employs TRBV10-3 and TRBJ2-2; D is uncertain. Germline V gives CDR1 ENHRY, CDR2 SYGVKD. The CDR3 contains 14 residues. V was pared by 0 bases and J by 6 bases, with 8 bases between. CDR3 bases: TGTGCCATCAGTGAGTCGGAGCGAGCCGGGGAGCTGTTTTTT. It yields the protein CAISESERAGELFF.

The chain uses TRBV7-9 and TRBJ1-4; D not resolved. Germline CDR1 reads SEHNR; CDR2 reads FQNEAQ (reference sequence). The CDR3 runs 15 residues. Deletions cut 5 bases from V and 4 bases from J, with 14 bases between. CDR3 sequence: CASSLERGINEKLFF. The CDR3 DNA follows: TGTGCCAGCAGCCTGGAAAGAGGGATTAATGAAAAACTGTTTTTT.

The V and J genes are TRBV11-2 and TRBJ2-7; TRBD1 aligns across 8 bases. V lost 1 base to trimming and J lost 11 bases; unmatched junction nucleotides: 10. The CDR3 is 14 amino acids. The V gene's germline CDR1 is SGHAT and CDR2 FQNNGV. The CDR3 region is CASSLGDRMESEYF. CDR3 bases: TGTGCCAGCAGCTTAGGGGACAGGATGGAATCGGAGTACTTC.

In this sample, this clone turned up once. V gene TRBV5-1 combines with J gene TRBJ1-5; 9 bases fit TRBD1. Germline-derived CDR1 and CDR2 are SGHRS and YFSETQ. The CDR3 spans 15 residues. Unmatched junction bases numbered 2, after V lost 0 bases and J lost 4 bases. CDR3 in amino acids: CASSLEGTGNQPQHF. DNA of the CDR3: TGCGCCAGCAGCTTGGAGGGGACAGGGAATCAGCCCCAGCATTTT.

CDR3 loop: CASKLADSYNEQFF. In DNA, the CDR3 is TGTGCCAGCAAATTAGCGGACTCCTACAATGAGCAGTTCTTC. V and J are TRBV27 and TRBJ2-1, with TRBD2 as a possible D gene (6 bases). The CDR3 covers 14 residues. Trimming cost V 7 bases and J 0 bases, with 10 bases left between them. CDR1 and CDR2 from the germline V gene are MNHEY and SMNVEV (reference sequence).

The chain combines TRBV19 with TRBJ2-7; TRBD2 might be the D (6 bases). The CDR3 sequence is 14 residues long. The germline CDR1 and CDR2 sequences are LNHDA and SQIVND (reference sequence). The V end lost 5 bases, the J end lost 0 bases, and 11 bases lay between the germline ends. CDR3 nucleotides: TGTGCCAGTAGTGCCCGGGACTCCTCCTACGAGCAGTACTTC. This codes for CASSARDSSYEQYF. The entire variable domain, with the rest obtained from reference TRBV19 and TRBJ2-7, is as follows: DGGITQSPKYLFRKEGQNVTLSCEQNLNHDAMYWYRQDPGQGLRLIYYSQIVNDFQKGDIAEGYSVSREKKESFPLTVTSAQKNPTAFYLCASSARDSSYEQYFGPGTRLTVT.

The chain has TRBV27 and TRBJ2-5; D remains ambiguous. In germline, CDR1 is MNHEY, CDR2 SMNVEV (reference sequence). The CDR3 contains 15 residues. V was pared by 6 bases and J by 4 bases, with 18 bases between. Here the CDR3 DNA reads TGTGCCAGCAGCCCCGGCCGACCGACGGGAGAGACCCAGTACTTC. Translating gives CASSPGRPTGETQYF.

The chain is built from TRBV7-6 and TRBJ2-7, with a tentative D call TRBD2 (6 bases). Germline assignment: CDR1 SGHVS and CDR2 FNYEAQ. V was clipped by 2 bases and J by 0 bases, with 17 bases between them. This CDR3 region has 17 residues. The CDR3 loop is CASSLSTPSASSYEQYF. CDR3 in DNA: TGTGCCAGCAGCTTATCAACCCCTAGCGCGAGCTCCTACGAGCAGTACTTC.

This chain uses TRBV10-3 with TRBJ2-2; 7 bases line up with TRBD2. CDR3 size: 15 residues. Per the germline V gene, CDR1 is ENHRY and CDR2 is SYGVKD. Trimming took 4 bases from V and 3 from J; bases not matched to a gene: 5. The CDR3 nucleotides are TGTGCCATCAGTGGCCTAGCGGAGGACACCGGGGAGCTGTTTTTT. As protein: CAISGLAEDTGELFF.

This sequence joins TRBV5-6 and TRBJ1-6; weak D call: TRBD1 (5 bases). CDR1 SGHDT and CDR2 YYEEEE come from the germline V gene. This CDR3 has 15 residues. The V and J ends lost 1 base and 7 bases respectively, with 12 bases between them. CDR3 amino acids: CASSLFGTRNSPLHF. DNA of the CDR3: TGTGCCAGCAGCTTGTTCGGGACGAGAAATTCACCCCTCCACTTT.

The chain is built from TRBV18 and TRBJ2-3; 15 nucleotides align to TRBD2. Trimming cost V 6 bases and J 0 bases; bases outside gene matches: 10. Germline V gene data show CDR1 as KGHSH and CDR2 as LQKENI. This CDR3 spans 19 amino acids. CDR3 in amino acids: CASSPPGLAGGVSTDTQYF. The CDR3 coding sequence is TGTGCCAGCTCTCCCCCGGGACTAGCGGGAGGAGTGAGCACAGATACGCAGTATTTT.

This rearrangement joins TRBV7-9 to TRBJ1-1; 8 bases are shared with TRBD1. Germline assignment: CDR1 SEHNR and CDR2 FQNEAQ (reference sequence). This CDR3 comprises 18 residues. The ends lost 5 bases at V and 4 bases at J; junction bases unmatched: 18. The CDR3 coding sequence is TGTGCCAGCAGCCTAATTTCAGGGGGCGCGTTCGGAGGCACTGAAGCTTTCTTT. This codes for CASSLISGGAFGGTEAFF.

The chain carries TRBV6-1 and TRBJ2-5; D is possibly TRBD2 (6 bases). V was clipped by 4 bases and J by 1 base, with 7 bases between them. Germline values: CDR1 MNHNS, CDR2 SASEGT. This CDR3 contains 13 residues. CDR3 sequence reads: CASSAGVQETQYF. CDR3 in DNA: TGTGCCAGCAGTGCGGGAGTCCAAGAGACCCAGTACTTC.

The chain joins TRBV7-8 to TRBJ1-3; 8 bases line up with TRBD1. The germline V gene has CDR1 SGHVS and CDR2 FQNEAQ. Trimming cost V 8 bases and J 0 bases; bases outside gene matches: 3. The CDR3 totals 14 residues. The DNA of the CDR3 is TGTGCCAGCCGGACAGGGAACTCTGGAAACACCATATATTTT. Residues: CASRTGNSGNTIYF. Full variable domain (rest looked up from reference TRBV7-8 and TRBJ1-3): GAGVSQSPRYKVAKRGQDVALRCDPISGHVSLFWYQQALGQGPEFLTYFQNEAQLDKSGLPSDRFFAERPEGSVSTLKIQRTQQEDSAVYLCASRTGNSGNTIYFGEGSWLTVV.

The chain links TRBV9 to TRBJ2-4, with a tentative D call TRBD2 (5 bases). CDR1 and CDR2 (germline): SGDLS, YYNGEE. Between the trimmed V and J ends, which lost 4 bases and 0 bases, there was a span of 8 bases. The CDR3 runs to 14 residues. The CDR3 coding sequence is TGTGCCAGCAGCTTAGGACTAGCCAAAAACATTCAGTACTTC. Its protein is CASSLGLAKNIQYF.

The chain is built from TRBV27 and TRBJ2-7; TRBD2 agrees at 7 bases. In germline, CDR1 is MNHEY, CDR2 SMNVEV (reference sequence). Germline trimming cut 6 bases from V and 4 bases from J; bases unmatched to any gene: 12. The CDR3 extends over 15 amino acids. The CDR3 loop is CASRYGLVLVYEQYF. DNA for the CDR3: TGTGCCAGCAGATATGGACTAGTTCTCGTTTACGAGCAGTACTTC.

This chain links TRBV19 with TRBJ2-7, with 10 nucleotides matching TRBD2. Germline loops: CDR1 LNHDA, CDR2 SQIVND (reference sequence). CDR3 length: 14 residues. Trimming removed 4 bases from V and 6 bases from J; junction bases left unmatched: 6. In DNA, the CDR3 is TGTGCCAGTAGTAAATCGCTAGCGGGAGTCGAGCAGTACTTC. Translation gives CASSKSLAGVEQYF.

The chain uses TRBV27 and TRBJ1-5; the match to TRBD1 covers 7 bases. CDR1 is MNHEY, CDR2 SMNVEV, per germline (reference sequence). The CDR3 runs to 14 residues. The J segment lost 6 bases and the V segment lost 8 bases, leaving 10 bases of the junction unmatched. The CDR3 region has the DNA TGTGCCAGCGCTTCGAACAGGGGAGGTCAGCCCCAGCATTTT. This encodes CASASNRGGQPQHF.

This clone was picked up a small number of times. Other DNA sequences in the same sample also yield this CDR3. The CDR3 spells CASSFQGSTDTQYF. CDR3 nucleotide sequence: TGTGCCAGCAGTTTCCAGGGTTCCACAGATACGCAGTATTTT. The J gene is TRBJ2-3, the V gene TRBV28; D might be TRBD1 (5 bases). This CDR3 comprises 14 residues. V was pared by 3 bases and J by 2 bases, with 9 bases between. Germline-derived CDR1 and CDR2 are MDHEN and SYDVKM. The complete variable domain, with remaining parts taken from reference TRBV28 and TRBJ2-3, reads DVKVTQSSRYLVKRTGEKVFLECVQDMDHENMFWYRQDPGLGLRLIYFSYDVKMKEKGDIPEGYSVSREKKERFSLILESASTNQTSMYLCASSFQGSTDTQYFGPGTRLTVL.

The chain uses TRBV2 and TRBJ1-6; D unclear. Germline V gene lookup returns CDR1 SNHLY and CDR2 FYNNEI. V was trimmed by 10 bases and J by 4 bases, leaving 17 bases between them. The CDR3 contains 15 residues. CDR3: CATRRTGSYNSPLHF. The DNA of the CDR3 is TGTGCCACCCGACGAACGGGCAGTTATAATTCACCCCTCCACTTT.

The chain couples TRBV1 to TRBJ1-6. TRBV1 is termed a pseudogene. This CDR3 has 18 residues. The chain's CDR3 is CTSSQVCVTDLHNSPLHF. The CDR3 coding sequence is TGCACCAGCAGCCAAGTCTGCGTGACCGACCTTCATAATTCACCCCTCCACTTT.

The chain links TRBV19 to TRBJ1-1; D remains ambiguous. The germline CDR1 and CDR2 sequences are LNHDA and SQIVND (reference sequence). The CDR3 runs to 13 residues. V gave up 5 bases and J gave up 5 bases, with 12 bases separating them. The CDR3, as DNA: TGTGCCAGTAGTGGCGTCCTGGGAACTGAAGCTTTCTTT. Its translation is CASSGVLGTEAFF. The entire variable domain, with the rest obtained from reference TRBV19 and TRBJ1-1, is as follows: DGGITQSPKYLFRKEGQNVTLSCEQNLNHDAMYWYRQDPGQGLRLIYYSQIVNDFQKGDIAEGYSVSREKKESFPLTVTSAQKNPTAFYLCASSGVLGTEAFFGQGTRLTVV.

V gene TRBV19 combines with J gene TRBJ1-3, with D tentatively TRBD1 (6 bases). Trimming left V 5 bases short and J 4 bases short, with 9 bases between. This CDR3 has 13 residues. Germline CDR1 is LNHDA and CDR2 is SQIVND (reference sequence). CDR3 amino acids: CASSEGGGNTIYF. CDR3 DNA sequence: TGTGCCAGTAGTGAGGGGGGAGGAAACACCATATATTTT.

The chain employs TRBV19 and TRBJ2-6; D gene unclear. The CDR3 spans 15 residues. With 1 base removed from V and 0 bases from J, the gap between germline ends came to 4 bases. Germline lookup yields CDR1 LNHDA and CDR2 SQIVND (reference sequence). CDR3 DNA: TGTGCCAGTAGTATAGCAAGCTCTGGGGCCAACGTCCTGACTTTC. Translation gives CASSIASSGANVLTF.

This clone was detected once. CDR3 bases: TGTGCCAGCAGCTTAGCAAGCGCGACCTACGAGCAGTACTTC. Protein product: CASSLASATYEQYF. This sequence joins TRBV7-6 and TRBJ2-7; D gene ambiguous. Germline V lookup: CDR1 SGHVS, CDR2 FNYEAQ. Deletions cut 0 bases from V and 2 bases from J, with 8 bases between. The CDR3 is made up of 14 amino acids.